What follows is one TCR beta chain and its context. Its antigen is not known. TCRB transcripts that were expressed got sequenced, as all of the isolated RNA had been reverse transcribed. Some clones are missing from TCRdb's copy, which holds only in-frame ones; the method was immunoSEQ multiplex PCR. The sample includes 310,000 or so clones, roughly 8% seen only once; the top ten take under 0.5%. These data originate in a study of beta chain features in type 1 diabetes. Notes on the study in general: Cells expressing TCR highly could be over-represented by cDNA sequencing.

Germline V gene data show CDR1 as SGDLS and CDR2 as YYNGEE. CDR3 length equals 16 residues. Trimming cost V 0 bases and J 2 bases, with 12 bases left between them. The gene calls are TRBV9 and TRBJ1-3; no definite D call. Sequencing input: central memory CD4+ T cells from blood. The receptor comes from a woman between 18 and 30 years old in good health. The chain's CDR3 is CASSVALRATGNTIYF. Here the CDR3 DNA reads TGTGCCAGCAGCGTAGCTCTAAGGGCGACTGGAAACACCATATATTTT.